A single sample is the source of the 13 T cell receptor beta chains below, sequenced in a study of identical twins. Using its own MiXCR run on the 5' RACE reads, TCRdb lists one record per CDR3 protein. The top ten clones hold around 6.9% of a sample with about 300,000 distinct CDR3 sequences, about 12% of them seen once. In addition, the sample was reused for a study of yellow fever vaccine responses in identical twins.

Sequencing was performed on CD8+ T cells sorted from blood. Source of these receptors: a woman aged 18-30 years in good health.

Only a few counts were recorded for this clonotype. The genes are TRBV28 and TRBJ2-3, with D perhaps matching TRBD2 (5 bases). CDR1 is MDHEN, CDR2 SYDVKM, per germline. With 2 bases removed from V and 2 bases from J, the gap between germline ends came to 11 bases. This CDR3 spans 15 amino acids. This CDR3 is CASSLVEELTDTQYF. As DNA, the CDR3 is TGTGCCAGCAGTTTAGTGGAGGAACTCACAGATACGCAGTATTTT.

This clonotype was recorded at least ten times. V usage is TRBV28 and J usage is TRBJ2-1; 15 bases match TRBD2. Germline V gives CDR1 MDHEN, CDR2 SYDVKM. The CDR3 length is 14 residues. The junction had 1 base not matched to a gene; V was cut back by 6 bases and J by 7 bases. CDR3 protein: CASRGLAGGNEQFF. CDR3 in DNA: TGTGCCAGCAGGGGACTAGCGGGAGGAAATGAGCAGTTCTTC.

The chain recombines TRBV6-1 with TRBJ1-2, with unresolved D. The ends were cut back, 1 base at V and 7 bases at J, with 16 bases in the middle. The germline V gene has CDR1 MNHNS and CDR2 SASEGT. The length of the CDR3 is 15 residues. CDR3 in DNA: TGTGCCAGCAGTGAAGTAGAGGGCCTCCGGGGTGGCTACACCTTC. This sequence encodes CASSEVEGLRGGYTF.

This clonotype was seen only a few times. This chain links TRBV10-2 with TRBJ2-2, with 11 positions matching TRBD2. The V gene's germline CDR1 is WSHSY and CDR2 SAAADI. This CDR3 is built from 16 residues. Trimming took 4 bases from V and 2 from J; bases not matched to a gene: 3. This CDR3 reads CASSGSGGANTGELFF. CDR3 nucleotide sequence: TGCGCCAGCAGTGGTAGCGGGGGGGCTAACACCGGGGAGCTGTTTTTT.

The chain links TRBV27 to TRBJ2-2; 9 positions match TRBD2. Germline CDR1 and CDR2: MNHEY and SMNVEV (reference sequence). V lost 5 bases to trimming and J lost 3 bases; unmatched junction nucleotides: 7. The CDR3 loop spans 16 amino acids. The CDR3, as DNA: TGTGCCAGCAGTACCGGGACTAGCCCTTACACCGGGGAGCTGTTTTTT. Protein product: CASSTGTSPYTGELFF.

The V and J genes are TRBV9 and TRBJ2-7; TRBD1 matches at 7 bases. Per the germline V gene, CDR1 is SGDLS and CDR2 is YYNGEE. CDR3 size: 17 residues. Losses at the gene ends were 3 bases for V and 3 bases for J; bases not matched to a gene: 15. The CDR3 region is CASSEGTGAEGYYEQYF. For the CDR3, the DNA is TGTGCCAGCAGCGAGGGAACAGGGGCCGAGGGGTACTACGAGCAGTACTTC.

The rearrangement links TRBV13 to TRBJ1-1, with no clear D. The V and J ends lost 4 bases and 13 bases respectively, with 19 bases between them. Per the germline V gene, CDR1 is PRHDT and CDR2 is FYEKMQ (reference sequence). CDR3 length: 13 residues. The CDR3: CASSSPTPRELFF. The CDR3 DNA reads TGTGCCAGCAGCTCCCCCACTCCGAGGGAGCTTTTCTTT.

V gene TRBV28 combines with J gene TRBJ2-1; 10 bases match TRBD2. Germline assignment: CDR1 MDHEN and CDR2 SYDVKM. Trimming took 3 bases from V and 8 from J; bases not matched to a gene: 7. This CDR3 is 15 amino acids long. The CDR3 DNA follows: TGTGCCAGCAGTTTCATAAGCGGGGGGGCCGATGAGCAGTTCTTC. This encodes CASSFISGGADEQFF.

The V and J genes are TRBV3-1 and TRBJ2-1, with a tentative D call TRBD1 (5 bases). This CDR3 has 14 residues. Trimming took off 4 bases at V and 2 bases at J, with 9 bases between the two ends. The V gene's germline CDR1 is LGHDT and CDR2 YNNKEL (reference sequence). This CDR3 reads CASSLKTAYNEQFF. CDR3 nucleotides: TGTGCCAGCAGCCTAAAGACAGCCTACAATGAGCAGTTCTTC.

The J gene is TRBJ2-1, the V gene TRBV20-1; D tentatively reads TRBD1 or TRBD2 (6 bases each). Germline V CDR1 and CDR2: DFQATT, SNEGSKA (reference sequence). This CDR3 comprises 15 residues. This CDR3 reads CSTYDQRGDYNEQFF. The CDR3 nucleotides read TGCAGCACTTACGACCAGAGGGGGGACTACAATGAGCAGTTCTTC.

This clonotype turned up a few times. The chain employs TRBV24-1 and TRBJ2-5; TRBD2 is a possible D gene (5 bases). The germline V gene has CDR1 KGHDR and CDR2 SFDVKD. The CDR3 contains 15 residues. Trimming pared 5 bases from V and 7 bases from J, leaving 19 bases between. The CDR3 loop is CATSATDTPGGTQYF. CDR3 DNA: TGTGCCACCAGTGCCACCGACACTCCCGGAGGGACCCAGTACTTC.

This clonotype occurred a few times. The chain joins TRBV6-5 to TRBJ1-1; a possible D gene is TRBD1 (6 bases). Germline loops: CDR1 MNHEY, CDR2 SVGAGI. The CDR3 extends over 13 amino acids. The V and J ends lost 2 bases and 8 bases respectively, with 12 bases between them. Here the CDR3 DNA reads TGTGCCAGCAGTTACGGCAGGGGTGGGGAAGCTTTCTTT. It is translated as CASSYGRGGEAFF.

This clonotype occurred a few times. The chain couples TRBV7-6 to TRBJ2-2; possibly TRBD2 for D (6 bases). Trimming removed 5 bases from V and 6 bases from J, with 13 bases in between. This CDR3 contains 14 residues. Per germline, CDR1 SGHVS and CDR2 FNYEAQ. The CDR3 loop is CASSPGTSAGELFF. DNA of the CDR3: TGTGCCAGCAGCCCCGGGACTTCAGCCGGGGAGCTGTTTTTT.